The rows below give T cell receptor beta chains drawn from one sample of a study of T cells in Graves' hyperthyroidism and ophthalmopathy. Each CDR3 protein gets one entry after TCRdb re-called the multiplex PCR reads with MiXCR. The sample shows over 650,000 distinct CDR3 sequences, just under 45% of them seen only once. The sequencing input was peripheral blood or thyroid tissue (not recorded which). These receptors were taken from an adult man with Graves' disease, either hyperthyroidism or ophthalmopathy (not recorded which). The CDR3 runs from the conserved cysteine through the conserved F or W. A D gene is named only where the DNA matches it firmly. Clone size appears in some rows only: once, few, many, or a class for an expanded clone.

J gene,V gene,clone size,D gene,CDR3 protein,CDR3 DNA
TRBJ1-1,TRBV9,NA,NA,CASSRDLNTEASF,TGTGCCAGCAGCCGAGACTTAAACACTGAAGCTTCCTTT
TRBJ1-2,TRBV7-9,NA,NA,CASSLMGDGGYGYTF,TGTGCCAGCAGCTTGATGGGGGACGGCGGCTATGGCTACACCTTC
TRBJ1-6,TRBV6-1,few,NA,CASKTGSVNSPLHF,TGTGCCAGCAAAACAGGGTCGGTGAATTCACCCCTCCACTTT
TRBJ1-1,TRBV5-1,few,TRBD1,CASSLGTVPEAFF,TGCGCCAGCAGCCTCGGGACAGTACCTGAAGCTTTCTTT
TRBJ2-7,TRBV7-3,NA,NA,CASGPPGGGSYEQYF,TGTGCCAGCGGCCCCCCTGGCGGTGGCTCCTACGAGCAGTACTTC
TRBJ2-7,TRBV6-5,NA,TRBD2,CASSLGAGAAGEQYF,TGTGCCAGCAGCCTGGGAGCGGGAGCAGCGGGCGAGCAGTACTTC
TRBJ2-2,TRBV9,NA,NA,CASSVSAVAAGELFF,TGTGCCAGCAGCGTAAGTGCGGTGGCTGCCGGGGAGCTGTTTTTT
TRBJ2-5,TRBV7-3,NA,NA,CAYTMMGKTQYF,TGTGCCTACACCATGATGGGGAAGACCCAGTACTTC
TRBJ2-7,TRBV7-3,NA,NA,CASSPSAGAYEQYF,TGTGCCAGCAGCCCCTCGGCAGGGGCCTACGAGCAGTACTTC
TRBJ2-7,TRBV7-3,NA,NA,CASSQTNPGAEYF,TGTGCCAGCAGCCAGACGAATCCAGGGGCAGAGTACTTC
TRBJ1-2,TRBV9,few,NA,CASSAPGRGYGYTF,TGTGCCAGCAGCGCCCCTGGGAGGGGCTATGGCTACACCTTC
TRBJ1-4,TRBV29-1,NA,TRBD1,CSLTGRDEKLFF,TGCAGCTTGACAGGGAGGGACGAAAAACTGTTTTTT
TRBJ2-7,TRBV7-2,few,NA,CASSYAELSYEQYF,TGTGCCAGCAGCTACGCGGAACTATCCTACGAGCAGTACTTC
TRBJ1-4,TRBV12-3/TRBV12-4,many,TRBD1,CASSSGGEDEKLFF,TGTGCCAGCAGCTCAGGGGGGGAGGATGAAAAACTGTTTTTT
TRBJ1-5,TRBV24-1,many,TRBD1,CATSDPGQGSNQPQHF,TGTGCCACCAGTGACCCCGGACAGGGCAGCAATCAGCCCCAGCATTTT
TRBJ2-2,TRBV12-3/TRBV12-4,many,TRBD1,CASSRDRAGELFF,TGTGCCAGCAGCCGCGACAGGGCCGGGGAGCTGTTTTTT